The clone carrying this T cell receptor (beta chain) was counted only a few times. The source of the sample is a study of neurological immune-mediated disorders. Germline V gene lookup returns CDR1 KGHDR and CDR2 SFDVKD. V lost 7 bases, J lost 0 bases, and 3 bases lay in between. The CDR3 covers 12 residues. Each CDR3 protein gets one entry after TCRdb re-called the 5' RACE reads with MiXCR. The table includes fewer than 85,000 distinct CDR3 sequences, around 4.6% detected once. The sequenced material came from PBMCs. The clonotype originates from a woman younger than 45 with multiple sclerosis. The chain carries TRBV24-1 and TRBJ2-4; D remains unclear. For the CDR3, the DNA is TGTGCCACCAGACTAGCCAAAAACATTCAGTACTTC. Encoded protein: CATRLAKNIQYF.